These 3 T cell receptor beta chains originate from one sample sequenced in a study of T cell changes during pregnancy in multiple sclerosis (dated by TCRdb to about 2019). The library was built by means of the immunoSEQ multiplex PCR assay. Sourced from immuneACCESS, this table was stored by TCRdb with only in-frame sequences that have V and J called. A share of the clones is absent; for the studies checked, an unresolved V gene accounts for under half, and the remainder has no known explanation. This sample holds under 110,000 clones; about 91% were observed only once. The ten largest account for 3% to 3.5% of the sample. The starting material was peripheral blood, obtained in the second trimester of pregnancy. All receptors come from a female donor with multiple sclerosis, enrolled in a pregnancy study.

The chain carries TRBV29-1 and TRBJ2-1; 7 bases fit TRBD1. Germline CDR1 reads SQVTM; CDR2 reads ANQGSEA. CDR3 length: 14 amino acids. CDR3 DNA: TGCACCTATATCCGGGACAGTCGCTACAATGAGCAGTTCTTC. Its protein product is CTYIRDSRYNEQFF.

The rearrangement uses TRBV18 and TRBJ1-4, with 7 bases aligning to TRBD1. The CDR3 extends over 14 amino acids. Germline V gene data show CDR1 as KGHSH and CDR2 as LQKENI. J gave up 7 bases and V 5 bases, and 7 bases lay outside the gene matches. CDR3: CASSTRGVREKLFF. The DNA for the CDR3 is TGTGCCAGCTCAACCAGGGGGGTACGTGAAAAACTGTTTTTT.

J is TRBJ2-5 and V is TRBV27, with D tentatively TRBD1 (5 bases). CDR3 length: 16 residues. Per the germline V gene, CDR1 is MNHEY and CDR2 is SMNVEV (reference sequence). V lost 5 bases to trimming and J lost 1 base, with 17 bases between them. This CDR3 is CASSPLDMGPQETQYF. The CDR3 nucleotides are TGTGCCAGCAGTCCCCTCGACATGGGGCCCCAAGAGACCCAGTACTTC.